The subject of this entry is one T cell receptor (beta chain). This receptor's antigen is unknown. No base quality values were provided; no much bigger clone lies one nucleotide off. From its cysteine to its phenylalanine, the CDR3 spans 10 amino acids. Just the 30-base CDR3 DNA is kept, in frame starting at base 1. V loses 3 bases of germline sequence and J loses 8 bases, and the interval between the two ends is 2 bases. Taken from the germline V gene, the CDR1 and CDR2 loops are MGHRA and YSYEKL. This sample is drawn from a study of T cells after yellow fever vaccination (dated by TCRdb to about 2019). With regard to the full study: The SMART-Seq v4 Ultra Low Input RNA kit was used to prepare libraries from fractions with low cell numbers. To follow T-cell clones before and after both primary and booster YFV17D yellow fever vaccination, bulk TCR alpha and beta repertoires underwent longitudinal sequencing. Two healthy male donors, one aged 18 to 29 and one aged 30 to 40 years, were included in the cohort. Bulk PBMC replicates and cell subsets were isolated from blood drawn at multiple timepoints before and after both primary and secondary immunization.

Instrument used: Illumina NovaSeq 6000. TCR cDNA was synthesized by 5'RACE template switching, which introduced a universal primer site and unique molecular identifiers. cDNA synthesis was primed from both the TCR alpha and TCR beta constant segments. Library amplification used two PCR steps, and the second PCR step added sample barcodes and sequencing adapters. Sequencing of the libraries was done on either Illumina HiSeq 2500 (2x100 bp) or NovaSeq (2x150 bp). For the original study's pipeline: MIGEC handled demultiplexing of reads and collapsing into UMI consensus sequences, while MiXCR performed V(D)J alignment. Using edgeR on replicate PBMC samples, clonotypes were called vaccine-responding if FDR was below 0.01 and the log2 fold change was above 5 up to day 15. CD4 or CD8 identity was assigned to each bulk clonotype according to whether the clonotype was present at higher abundance in the sequenced CD4 repertoire or the sequenced CD8 repertoire. TCRdb took the public reads, trimmed them with fastp at Q25, ran MiXCR for clone calling and kept in-frame beta chains. Entries are consolidated by CDR3 protein sequence, retaining the most common genes and DNA. What appears here as the V and J calls and clone size reflects TCRdb's work, not the paper's. Counted in this sample were 150,000 to 200,000 distinct CDR3 sequences; around 10% of them appeared once. The biggest ten clones account for around 34% of the sample.

General findings and caveats noted by the study authors: Only a couple of donors were included in the study, so the extent to which the findings can be generalized is limited. Computational filtering was needed because FACS-sorted repertoires could contain abundant contaminating clonotypes from the bulk population. A small share of clonotypes occurred in both CD4 and CD8 compartments, likely arising from convergent recombination. After the booster, most of the clones that had expanded following primary vaccination were detected again (roughly 96% of CD4 and more than 85% of CD8), which suggests that memory was broadly maintained. The secondary T-cell response was found to be weaker but faster than the primary response, with a peak reached on day 5 rather than on day 15.

The intended sense of this specimen's treatment or condition label: live attenuated yellow fever vaccine strain. A standard Ficoll-Paque protocol was used to isolate PBMCs from peripheral blood. Dynabeads CD4 and CD8 positive selection kits were used to isolate the CD4 and CD8 T-cell fractions. RNA was extracted with TriZol from bulk PBMCs, CD4 and CD8 fractions, and dextramer-positive and dextramer-negative fractions. The sequence is built from TRBV4-1 and TRBJ2-1; no confident D gene assignment can be made. The sequence derives from a man aged 18 to 30 who received the YFV17D yellow fever vaccine. Sequences were derived from CD8+ T cells sorted from PBMCs, sampled 15 days after the yellow fever booster vaccination. At the DNA level, the sequence is TGCGCCAGCAGCCACCATGAGCAGTTCTTC. Its protein product is CASSHHEQFF.